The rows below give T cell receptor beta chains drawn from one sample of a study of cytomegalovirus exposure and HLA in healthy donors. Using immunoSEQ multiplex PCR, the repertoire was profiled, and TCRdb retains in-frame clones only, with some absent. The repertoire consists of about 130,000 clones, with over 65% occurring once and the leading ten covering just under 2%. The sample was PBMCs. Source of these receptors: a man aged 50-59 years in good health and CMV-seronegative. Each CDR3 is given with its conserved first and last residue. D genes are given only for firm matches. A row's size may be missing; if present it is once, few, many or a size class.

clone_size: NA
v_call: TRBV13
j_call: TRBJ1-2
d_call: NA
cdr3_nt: TGTGCCAGCAGCTTAGAGGGAGCTAACTATGGCTACACCTTC
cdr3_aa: CASSLEGANYGYTF

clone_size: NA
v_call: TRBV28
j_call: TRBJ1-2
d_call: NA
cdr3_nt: TGTGCCAGCAGTTTCGGGCAGGGCTACGGCTACACCTTC
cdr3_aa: CASSFGQGYGYTF

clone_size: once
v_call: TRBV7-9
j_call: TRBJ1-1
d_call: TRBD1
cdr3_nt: TGTGCCAGCAGGACGGGACAGGGGGCGCAGGACACTGAAGCTTTCTTT
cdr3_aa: CASRTGQGAQDTEAFF

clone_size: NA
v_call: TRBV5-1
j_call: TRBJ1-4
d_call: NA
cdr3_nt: TGCGCCAGCAGCGCGAATCAGGGAAGGGGTGAAAAACTGTTTTTT
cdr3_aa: CASSANQGRGEKLFF

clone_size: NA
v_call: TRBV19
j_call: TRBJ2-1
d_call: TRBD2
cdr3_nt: TGTGCCAGTAGTATAACTAGCGGTCGTTTGAATGAGCAGTTCTTC
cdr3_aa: CASSITSGRLNEQFF

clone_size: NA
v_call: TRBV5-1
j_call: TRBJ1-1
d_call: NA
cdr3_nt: TGCGCCAGCAGCCCTTTAACAGGAAACACTGAAGCTTTCTTT
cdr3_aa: CASSPLTGNTEAFF

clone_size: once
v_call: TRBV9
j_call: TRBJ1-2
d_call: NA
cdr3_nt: TGTGCCAGCAGCAGAGATGAGTCCGGCTACACCTTC
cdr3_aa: CASSRDESGYTF

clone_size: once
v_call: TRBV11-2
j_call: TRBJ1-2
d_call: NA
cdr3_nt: TGTGCCAGCAGCTTAGATCCGGGGGATAACTATGGCTACACCTTC
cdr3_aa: CASSLDPGDNYGYTF

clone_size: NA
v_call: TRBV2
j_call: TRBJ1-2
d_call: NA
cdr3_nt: TGTGCCAGCAGTGAAGCAACAGGAGCCTATGGCTACACCTTC
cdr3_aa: CASSEATGAYGYTF

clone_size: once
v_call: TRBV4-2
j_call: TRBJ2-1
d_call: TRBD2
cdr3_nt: TGTGCCAGCAGCCAAGCAGAGAGAGCGGGGGGTGGTGAGCAGTTCTTC
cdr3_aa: CASSQAERAGGGEQFF

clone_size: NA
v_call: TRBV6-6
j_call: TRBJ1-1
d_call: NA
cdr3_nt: TGTGCCAGCAGCCCGGGTAGGAAAAATACTGAAGCTTTCTTT
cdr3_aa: CASSPGRKNTEAFF

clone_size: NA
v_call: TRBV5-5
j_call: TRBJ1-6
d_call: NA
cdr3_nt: TGTGCCAGCAGCTTCGACAGGACGGTTGGGAATTCACCCCTCCACTTT
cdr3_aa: CASSFDRTVGNSPLHF

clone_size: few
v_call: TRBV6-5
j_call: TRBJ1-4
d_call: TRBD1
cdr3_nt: TGTGCCAGCAGTGCCGGGACAGCCCAGGGAAAACTGTTTTTT
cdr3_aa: CASSAGTAQGKLFF

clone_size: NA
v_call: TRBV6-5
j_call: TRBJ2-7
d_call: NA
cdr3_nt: TGTGCCAGCAGTTCCCTCCGAGGCAACGAGCAGTACTTC
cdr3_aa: CASSSLRGNEQYF

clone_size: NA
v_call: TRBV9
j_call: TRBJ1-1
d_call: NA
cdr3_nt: TGTGCCAGCAGCGCGACGGAAAGGGGGACTGAAGCTTTCTTT
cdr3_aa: CASSATERGTEAFF

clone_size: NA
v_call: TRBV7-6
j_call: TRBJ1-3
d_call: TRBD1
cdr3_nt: TGTGCCAGCAGCTCCCGGACAGGGTCTGGAAACACCATATATTTT
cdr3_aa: CASSSRTGSGNTIYF

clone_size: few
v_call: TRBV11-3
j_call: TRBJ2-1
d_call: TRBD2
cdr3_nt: TGTGCCAGCAGCTTTCGGGGGGTCTACAATGAGCAGTTCTTC
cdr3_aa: CASSFRGVYNEQFF

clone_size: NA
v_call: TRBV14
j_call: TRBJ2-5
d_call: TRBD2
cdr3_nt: TGTGCCAGCAGCCCTTCTAGCGGGGGCCAAGAGACCCAGTACTTC
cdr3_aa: CASSPSSGGQETQYF

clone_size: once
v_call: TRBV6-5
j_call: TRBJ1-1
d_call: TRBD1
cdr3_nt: TGTGCCAGCAGTTACTCTCCCGGGACAGGGGGCAAAGCTTTCTTT
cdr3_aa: CASSYSPGTGGKAFF

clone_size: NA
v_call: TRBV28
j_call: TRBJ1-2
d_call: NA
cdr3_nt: TGTGCCAGCAATACGCCCGGGGGGGGGCAGGAAGGCTACACCTTC
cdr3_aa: CASNTPGGGQEGYTF

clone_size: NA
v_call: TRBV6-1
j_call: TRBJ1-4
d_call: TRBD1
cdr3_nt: TGTGCCAGCAGTGGGACAGGGGCAGTAACTAATGAAAAACTGTTTTTT
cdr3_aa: CASSGTGAVTNEKLFF

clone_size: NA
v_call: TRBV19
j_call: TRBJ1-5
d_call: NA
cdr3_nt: TGTGCCAGTAGGGGGGGGACGTTTAGCAATCAGCCCCAGCATTTT
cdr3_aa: CASRGGTFSNQPQHF

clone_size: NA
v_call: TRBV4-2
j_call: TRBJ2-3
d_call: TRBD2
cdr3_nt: TGTGCCAGCAGCCAAGATAAGGGGCTAGCGGGGGCCTCCCGGGAAGATACGCAGTATTTT
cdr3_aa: CASSQDKGLAGASREDTQYF

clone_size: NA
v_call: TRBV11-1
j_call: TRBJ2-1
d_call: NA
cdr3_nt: TGTGCCAGCAGTCCCCCGGCCGGGTTCCAATACAATGAGCAGTTCTTC
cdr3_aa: CASSPPAGFQYNEQFF

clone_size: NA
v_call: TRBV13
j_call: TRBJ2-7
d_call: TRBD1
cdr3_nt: TGTGCCAGCAGCCCCGGGACAGGGGGCGACGAGCAGTACTTC
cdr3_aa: CASSPGTGGDEQYF

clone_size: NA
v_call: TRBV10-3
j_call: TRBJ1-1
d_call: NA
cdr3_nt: TGTGCCATCAGTGGGACAGACGCTACCGAAGCTTTCTTT
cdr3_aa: CAISGTDATEAFF

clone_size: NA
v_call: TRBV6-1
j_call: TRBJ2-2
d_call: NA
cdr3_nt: TGTGCCAGCAGTGAAGCAACAGGTGCAAACACCGGGGAGCTGTTTTTT
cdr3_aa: CASSEATGANTGELFF

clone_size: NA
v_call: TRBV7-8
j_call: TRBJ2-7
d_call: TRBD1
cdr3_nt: TGTGCCAGCAGCTCACCCCGGGACAGGGCGGTTGAGCAGTACTTC
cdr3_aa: CASSSPRDRAVEQYF

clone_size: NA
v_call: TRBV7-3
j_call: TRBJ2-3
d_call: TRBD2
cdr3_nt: TGTGCCAGCAGCACGGGGGGGCAGGGGTATACGCAGTATTTT
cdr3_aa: CASSTGGQGYTQYF

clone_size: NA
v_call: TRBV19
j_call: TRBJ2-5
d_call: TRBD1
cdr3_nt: TGTGCCAGTAGTATTGGCGGGACAGGGCAAGAGACCCAGTACTTC
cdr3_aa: CASSIGGTGQETQYF

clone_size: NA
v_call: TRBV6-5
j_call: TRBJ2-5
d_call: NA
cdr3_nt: TGTGCCAGCAGGACAAGGTTCACAGAACAAGAGACCCAGTACTTC
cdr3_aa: CASRTRFTEQETQYF

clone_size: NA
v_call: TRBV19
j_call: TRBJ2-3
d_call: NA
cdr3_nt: TGTGCCAGTAGGACTGATAACGGAGATACGCAGTATTTT
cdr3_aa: CASRTDNGDTQYF

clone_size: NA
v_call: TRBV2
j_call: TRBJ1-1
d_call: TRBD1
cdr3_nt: TGTGCCAGCAAGATGACAGGGGCCAACACTGAAGCTTTCTTT
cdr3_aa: CASKMTGANTEAFF

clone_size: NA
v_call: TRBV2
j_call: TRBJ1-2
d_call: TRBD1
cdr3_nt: TGTGCCAGCATTCCGACAGGGAACTATGGCTACACCTTC
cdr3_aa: CASIPTGNYGYTF

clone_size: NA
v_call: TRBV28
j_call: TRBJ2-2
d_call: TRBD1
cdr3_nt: TGTGCCATCTGGACAGGGAACACCGGGGAGCTGTTTTTT
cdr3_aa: CAIWTGNTGELFF

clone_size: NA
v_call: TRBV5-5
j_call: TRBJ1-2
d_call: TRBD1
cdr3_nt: TGTGCCAGCAGCTTGGCAGGGACAGGGTCTTATGGCTACACCTTC
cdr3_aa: CASSLAGTGSYGYTF

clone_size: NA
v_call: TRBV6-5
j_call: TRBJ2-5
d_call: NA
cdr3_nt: TGTGCCAGCAGGGCTGAAGAGACCCAGTACTTC
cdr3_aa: CASRAEETQYF

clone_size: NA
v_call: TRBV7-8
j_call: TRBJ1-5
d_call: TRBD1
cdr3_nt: TGTGCCAGCAGCCCAGGGGGAAGCGGACAGCCCCAGCATTTT
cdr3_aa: CASSPGGSGQPQHF

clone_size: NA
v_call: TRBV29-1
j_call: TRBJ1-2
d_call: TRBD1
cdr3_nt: TGCAGCGTTCCAGGGGGCTCTGGCTGGGGCTACACCTTC
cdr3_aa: CSVPGGSGWGYTF

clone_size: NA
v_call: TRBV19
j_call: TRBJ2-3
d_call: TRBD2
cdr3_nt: TGTGCCAGTACTACCCGCCCAGCGGGGGGCCAGGGTGATACGCAGTATTTT
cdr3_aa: CASTTRPAGGQGDTQYF